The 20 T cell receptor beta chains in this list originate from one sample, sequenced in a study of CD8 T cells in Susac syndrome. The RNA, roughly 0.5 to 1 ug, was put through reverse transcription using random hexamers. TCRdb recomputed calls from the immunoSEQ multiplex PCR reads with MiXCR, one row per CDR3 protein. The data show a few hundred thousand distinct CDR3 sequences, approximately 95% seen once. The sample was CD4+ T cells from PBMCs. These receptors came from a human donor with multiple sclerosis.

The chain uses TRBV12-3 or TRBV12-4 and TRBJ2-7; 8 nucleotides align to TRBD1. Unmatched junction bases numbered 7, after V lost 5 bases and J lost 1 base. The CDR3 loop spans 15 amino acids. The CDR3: CASSRTGLPSYEQYF. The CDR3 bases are TGTGCCAGCAGTCGGACAGGGCTGCCGTCCTACGAGCAGTACTTC.

DNA for the CDR3: TGCAGTGCTACTACAGGGCTGGAGACCCAGTACTTC. Its translation is CSATTGLETQYF. The chain joins TRBV20-1 to TRBJ2-5, with D perhaps matching TRBD1 (6 bases). This CDR3 contains 12 residues. CDR1 is DFQATT and CDR2 is SNEGSKA in the germline V gene (reference sequence). Trimming shortened V by 4 bases and J by 5 bases, and 11 bases separated the two germline ends.

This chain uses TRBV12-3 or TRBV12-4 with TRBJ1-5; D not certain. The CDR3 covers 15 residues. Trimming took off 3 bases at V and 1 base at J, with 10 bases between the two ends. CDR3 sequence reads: CASSFPGRSNQPQHF. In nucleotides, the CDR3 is TGTGCCAGCAGTTTCCCCGGGAGGAGCAATCAGCCCCAGCATTTT.

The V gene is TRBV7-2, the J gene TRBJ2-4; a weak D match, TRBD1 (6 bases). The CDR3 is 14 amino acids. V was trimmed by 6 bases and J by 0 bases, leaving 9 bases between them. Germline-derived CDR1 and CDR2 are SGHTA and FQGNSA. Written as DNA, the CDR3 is TGTGCCAGCAGGGAGGACAGAGCCAAAAACATTCAGTACTTC. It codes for CASREDRAKNIQYF.

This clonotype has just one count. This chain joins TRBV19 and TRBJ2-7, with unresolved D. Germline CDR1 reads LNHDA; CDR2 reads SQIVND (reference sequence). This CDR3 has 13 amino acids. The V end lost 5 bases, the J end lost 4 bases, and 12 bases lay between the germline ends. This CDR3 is CASSRVAGYEQYF. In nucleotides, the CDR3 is TGTGCCAGTAGTCGCGTCGCTGGGTACGAGCAGTACTTC.

The CDR3 nucleotides read TGTGCCAGCAGCCAAGAGGTGGGGCCCACAGATACGCAGTATTTT. Residues: CASSQEVGPTDTQYF. V is TRBV4-2 and J is TRBJ2-3, with D maybe TRBD1 (5 bases). Germline assignment: CDR1 LGHNA and CDR2 YNFKEQ. This CDR3 has 15 amino acids. V lost 0 bases and J lost 2, with 9 bases in between.

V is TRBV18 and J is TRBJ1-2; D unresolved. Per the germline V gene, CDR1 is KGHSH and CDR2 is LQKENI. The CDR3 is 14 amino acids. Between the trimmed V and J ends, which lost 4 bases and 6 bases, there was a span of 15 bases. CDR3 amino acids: CASSRADGRDGYTF. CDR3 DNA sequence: TGTGCCAGCTCACGGGCGGATGGGCGGGATGGCTACACCTTC.

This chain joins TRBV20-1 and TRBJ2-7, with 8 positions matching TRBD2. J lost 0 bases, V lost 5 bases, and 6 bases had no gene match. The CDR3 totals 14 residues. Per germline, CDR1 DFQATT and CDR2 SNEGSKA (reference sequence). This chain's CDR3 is CSARGGQSSYEQYF. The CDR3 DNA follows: TGCAGTGCTCGGGGGGGACAATCCTCCTACGAGCAGTACTTC.

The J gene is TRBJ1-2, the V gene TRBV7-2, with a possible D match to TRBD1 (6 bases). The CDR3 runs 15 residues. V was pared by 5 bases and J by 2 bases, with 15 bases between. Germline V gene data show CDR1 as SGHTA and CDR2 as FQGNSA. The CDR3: CASSIMSGANYGYTF. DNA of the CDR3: TGTGCCAGCAGCATAATGTCAGGGGCCAACTATGGCTACACCTTC.

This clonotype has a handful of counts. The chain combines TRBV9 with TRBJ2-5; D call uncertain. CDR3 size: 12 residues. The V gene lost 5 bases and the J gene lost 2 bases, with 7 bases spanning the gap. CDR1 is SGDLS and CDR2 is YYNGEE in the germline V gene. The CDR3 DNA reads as TGTGCCAGCAGTCCCATTCAAGAGACCCAGTACTTC. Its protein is CASSPIQETQYF.

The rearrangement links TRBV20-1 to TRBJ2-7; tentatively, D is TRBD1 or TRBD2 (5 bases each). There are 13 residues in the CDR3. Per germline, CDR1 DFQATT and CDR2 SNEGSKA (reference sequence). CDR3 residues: CSVRDHYSYEQYF. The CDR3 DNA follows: TGCAGCGTCCGGGACCACTACTCCTACGAGCAGTACTTC.

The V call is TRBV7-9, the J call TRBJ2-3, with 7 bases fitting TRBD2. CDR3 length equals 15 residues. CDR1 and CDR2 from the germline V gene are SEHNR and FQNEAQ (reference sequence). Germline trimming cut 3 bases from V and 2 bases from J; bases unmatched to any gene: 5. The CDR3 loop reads CASSFYLAATDTQYF. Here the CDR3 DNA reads TGTGCCAGCAGCTTCTACCTAGCGGCCACAGATACGCAGTATTTT.

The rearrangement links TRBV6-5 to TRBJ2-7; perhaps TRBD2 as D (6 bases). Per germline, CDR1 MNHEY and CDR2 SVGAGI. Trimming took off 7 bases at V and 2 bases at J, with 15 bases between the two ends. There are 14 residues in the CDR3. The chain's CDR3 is CASTVGGGPYEQYF. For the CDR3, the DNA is TGTGCCAGCACCGTGGGGGGTGGTCCCTACGAGCAGTACTTC.

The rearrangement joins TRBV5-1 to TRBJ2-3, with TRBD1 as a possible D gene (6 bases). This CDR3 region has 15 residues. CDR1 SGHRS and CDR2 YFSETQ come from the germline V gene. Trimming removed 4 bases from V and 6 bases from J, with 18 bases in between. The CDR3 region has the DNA TGCGCCAGCAGCAGAACGGCCGGCCAGGGGGATACGCAGTATTTT. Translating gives CASSRTAGQGDTQYF.

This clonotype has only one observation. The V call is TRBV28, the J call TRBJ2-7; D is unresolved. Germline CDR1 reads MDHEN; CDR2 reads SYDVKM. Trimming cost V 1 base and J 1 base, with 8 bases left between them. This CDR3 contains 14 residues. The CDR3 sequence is CASSLSQVSYEQYF. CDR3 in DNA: TGTGCCAGCAGTTTATCCCAGGTTTCCTACGAGCAGTACTTC.

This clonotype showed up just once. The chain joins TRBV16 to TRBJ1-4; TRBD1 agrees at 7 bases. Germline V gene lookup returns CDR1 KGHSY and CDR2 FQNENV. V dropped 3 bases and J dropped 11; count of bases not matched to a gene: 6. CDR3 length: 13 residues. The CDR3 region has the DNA TGTGCCAGCAGCCACGACAGGGCGGCGAAACTGTTTTTT. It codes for CASSHDRAAKLFF.

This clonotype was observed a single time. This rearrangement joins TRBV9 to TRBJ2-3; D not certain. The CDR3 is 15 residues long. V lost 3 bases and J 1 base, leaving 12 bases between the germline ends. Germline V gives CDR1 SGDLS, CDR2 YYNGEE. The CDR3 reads CASSAGPTGTDTQYF. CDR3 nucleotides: TGTGCCAGCAGCGCCGGACCGACGGGCACAGATACGCAGTATTTT.

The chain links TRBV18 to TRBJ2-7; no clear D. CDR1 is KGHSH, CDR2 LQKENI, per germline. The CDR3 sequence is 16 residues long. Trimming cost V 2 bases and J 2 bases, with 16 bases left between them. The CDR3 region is CASSPGQRLVTYEQYF. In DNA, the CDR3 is TGTGCCAGCTCACCAGGTCAGAGGCTAGTAACCTACGAGCAGTACTTC.

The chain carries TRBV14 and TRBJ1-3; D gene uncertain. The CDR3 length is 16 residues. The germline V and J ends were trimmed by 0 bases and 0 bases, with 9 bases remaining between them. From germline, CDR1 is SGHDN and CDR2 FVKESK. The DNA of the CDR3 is TGTGCCAGCAGCCAAGATTGGAGGAGCTCTGGAAACACCATATATTTT. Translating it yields CASSQDWRSSGNTIYF. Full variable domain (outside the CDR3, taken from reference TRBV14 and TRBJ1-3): EAGVTQFPSHSVIEKGQTVTLRCDPISGHDNLYWYRRVMGKEIKFLLHFVKESKQDESGMPNNRFLAERTGGTYSTLKVQPAELEDSGVYFCASSQDWRSSGNTIYFGEGSWLTVV.

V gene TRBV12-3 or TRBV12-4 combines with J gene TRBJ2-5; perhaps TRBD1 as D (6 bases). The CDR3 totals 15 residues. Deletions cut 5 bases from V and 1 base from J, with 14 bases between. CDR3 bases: TGTGCCAGCAGTCCGGGACACCCCCTCCAAGAGACCCAGTACTTC. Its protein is CASSPGHPLQETQYF.